This T cell receptor (beta chain) derives from a study of shared clonotypes between healthy human individuals. Findings of the study overall: Investigators expected sequencing depth to affect clonotype sharing among donors. Genetic and exposure-history diversity was limited by the small donor number.

Germline CDR1 and CDR2: MNHEY and SVGAGI. J gave up 6 bases and V 5 bases, and 5 bases lay outside the gene matches. This CDR3 has 13 residues. Remarks on this clone: Its cognate antigen is unknown.

Each replicate PCR on the sorted subsets used 150 to 200 ng DNA (approximately 33,000 T cell genomes). The data were produced by immunoSEQ multiplex PCR, yet TCRdb's version contains in-frame clones alone and is incomplete. This table holds 550,000 to 850,000 clones, 72% found once. The V gene is TRBV6-5, the J gene TRBJ1-2; 8 bases align to TRBD1. The receptor was isolated from a woman younger than 45 in good health. The sample was memory CD4+ T cells sorted from blood. Specified subset: CD45RA-negative fraction. CDR3 in DNA: TGTGCCAGCAGTGGACAGGGATCTGATGGCTACACCTTC. Translated, it gives CASSGQGSDGYTF.